This T cell receptor beta chain was recorded in a study of beta chain features in type 1 diabetes. General study points: Although PCR might favor shorter templates, it would do so equally in patients and controls.

Concerning this clone: Its antigen remains unknown.

Trimming removed 10 bases from V and 5 bases from J; junction bases left unmatched: 15. The CDR3 runs to 15 residues. In germline, CDR1 is MDHEN, CDR2 SYDVKM. Purities in excess of 95% were seen in all sorted populations. The whole isolated RNA underwent reverse transcription, so sequencing captured expressed TCRB transcripts. The assay was immunoSEQ multiplex PCR, and TCRdb's table has in-frame clones only and misses some. The sample has more than 350,000 clones; about an eighth are singletons. The sequence was obtained from a woman under 30 in good health. The rearrangement joins TRBV28 to TRBJ1-2; 8 bases are a match to TRBD1. Sequencing was done on a sample of naive CD4+ T cells from blood. CDR3 DNA: TGTGCCACCTCCCCAACCGCAGGGGGCCTTTATGGCTACACCTTC. It encodes CATSPTAGGLYGYTF.